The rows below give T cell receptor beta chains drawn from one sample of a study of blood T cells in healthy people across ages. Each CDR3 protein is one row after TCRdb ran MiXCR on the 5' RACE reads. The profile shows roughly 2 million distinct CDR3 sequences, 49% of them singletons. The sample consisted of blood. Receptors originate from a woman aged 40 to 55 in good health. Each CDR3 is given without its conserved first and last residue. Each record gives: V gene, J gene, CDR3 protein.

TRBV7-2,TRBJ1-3,ASSLVVAGGNTIY
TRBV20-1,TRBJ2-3,SASSSARKRHTQY
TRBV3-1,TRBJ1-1,ASSQPGTGEAF
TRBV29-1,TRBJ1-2,SVEGQGADYGYT
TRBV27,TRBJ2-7,ASSLGRTGGYEQY
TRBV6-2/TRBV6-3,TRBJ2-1,ASSPWTGHLSYNEQF
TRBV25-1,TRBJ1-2,ASKEQDVSGYT
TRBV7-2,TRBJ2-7,ASSLSGQANYEQY
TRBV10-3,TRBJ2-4,AINSLAKNIRY
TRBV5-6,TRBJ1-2,ASSLAGQGRDGYT
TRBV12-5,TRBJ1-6,ASGLTGTHLNPSSYNSPLH
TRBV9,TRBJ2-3,ASSPGLAGATSTDTQY
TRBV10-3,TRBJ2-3,AISSDPLSQY
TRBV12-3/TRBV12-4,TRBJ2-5,ASSYGGGVKETQY
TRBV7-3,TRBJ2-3,ASSLGRQGDKMDTQY
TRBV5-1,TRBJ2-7,AGSSGQGVSYEQY
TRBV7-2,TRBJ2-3,ASSPPGLAGVNTDTQY
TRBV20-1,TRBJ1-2,SAPTGDYGYT
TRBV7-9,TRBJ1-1,ASSTTNTEAF
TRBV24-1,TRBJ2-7,ATSPDRASYEQY
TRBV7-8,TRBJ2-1,ASSSLGGAYNEQF
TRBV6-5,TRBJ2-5,ASNPGLAEETQY
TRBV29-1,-,SSGQGGPYNEQY
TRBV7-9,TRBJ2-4,ASTPGGGLAKNIQY
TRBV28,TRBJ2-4,ASSEDRILAKNIQY
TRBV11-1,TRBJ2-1,ASSLLGTTSGGAAEQF
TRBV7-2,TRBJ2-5,ASSSSSGGAQWQETQY
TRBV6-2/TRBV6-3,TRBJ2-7,ASSYLAGAPYEQY
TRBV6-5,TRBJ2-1,ASSPGLGMGEQF
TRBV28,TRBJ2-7,ASSYAAENYEQY
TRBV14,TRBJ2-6,ASSQELLWMDRGISGANVLT
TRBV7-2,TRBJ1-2,ASSFETGGYGYT
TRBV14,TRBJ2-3,ASSQGGYPSTDTQY
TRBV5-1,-,ASSGLDRAGEQY
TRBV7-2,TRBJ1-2,ATSQGGRSYGYT
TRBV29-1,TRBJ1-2,SVKWGVYGYT
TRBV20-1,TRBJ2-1,SATSGPRSYNEQF
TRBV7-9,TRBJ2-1,ASDRGTGYNEQF
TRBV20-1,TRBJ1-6,SAGPDRGVNSPLH
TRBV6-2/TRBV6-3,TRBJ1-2,ASRPTGQSNYGYT
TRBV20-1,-,SASDRVDYEQY
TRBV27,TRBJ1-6,ATGRDSSYNSPLH
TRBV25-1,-,ASSLGPFETQY
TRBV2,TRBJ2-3,ASSEWRGGPDTQY
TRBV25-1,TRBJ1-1,ASSEFGDTEAF
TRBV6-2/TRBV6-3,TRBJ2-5,ASSRTRTGRETQY
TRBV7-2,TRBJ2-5,TSSSDRKETQY
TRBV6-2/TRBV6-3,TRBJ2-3,ASSYRDSSTDTQY
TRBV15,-,ATSRVQSLGNTGDSYEQY
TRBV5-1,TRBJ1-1,ASSYGTSEAF
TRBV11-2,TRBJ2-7,ASSPAGTGYVKY
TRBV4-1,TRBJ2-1,ASSQVPAGGRNEQF
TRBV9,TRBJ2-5,ASSVTSDQETQY
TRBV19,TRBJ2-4,ASSLRDGDIQY
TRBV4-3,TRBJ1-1,ASSQDPHRDTEAF
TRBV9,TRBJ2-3,ASSVGQGEADTQY
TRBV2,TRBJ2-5,ASSEGGRGPRSETQY
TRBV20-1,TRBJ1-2,SAREGSYGYT
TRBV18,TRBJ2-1,ASSTAGGLYNEQF